Shown below are 9 T cell receptor beta chains from a single sample sequenced in a study of siplizumab effects on memory and regulatory T cells. Libraries were prepared by immunoSEQ multiplex PCR; TCRdb keeps only in-frame clonotypes and omits some of them. Among 75,000 to 100,000 clones listed, around 94% were seen once. Input material: non-Treg CD4+ T cells sorted from blood. The receptors come from a human donor in good health.

V is TRBV4-1 and J is TRBJ1-4; D is undetermined. V lost 6 bases to trimming and J lost 8 bases, with 10 bases between them. The CDR3 covers 12 residues. Germline CDR1 and CDR2: MGHRA and YSYEKL. The CDR3, as DNA: TGCGCCAGCAGTGCACTTGGGGAAAAACTGTTTTTT. Amino acids: CASSALGEKLFF.

V gene TRBV7-3 combines with J gene TRBJ1-2; 8 bases agree with TRBD1. CDR3 size: 13 residues. Per the germline V gene, CDR1 is SGHTA and CDR2 is FQGTGA. After removal of 5 bases from V and 4 bases from J, the junction contained 3 bases not matched to a gene. The DNA of the CDR3 is TGTGCCAGCAGCCAACAGGGGGGCTATGGCTACACCTTC. Translated, it gives CASSQQGGYGYTF.

The V and J genes are TRBV28 and TRBJ2-1; 9 bases map to TRBD2. The CDR3 sequence is 16 residues long. V was clipped by 3 bases and J by 7 bases; unmatched bases: 10. Germline-derived CDR1 and CDR2 are MDHEN and SYDVKM. CDR3 protein: CASSFSGTSFSNEQFF. CDR3 nucleotides: TGTGCCAGCAGTTTTAGCGGGACTAGCTTTTCAAATGAGCAGTTCTTC.

V and J are TRBV7-2 and TRBJ1-3; 8 nucleotides line up with TRBD1. The CDR3 loop spans 15 amino acids. Trimming at V came to 5 bases and at J to 2 bases, leaving 5 bases not matched to a gene. Germline CDR1 SGHTA, CDR2 FQGNSA. In nucleotides, the CDR3 is TGTGCCAGCAGCACGGACAGGGTAGCTGGAAACACCATATATTTT. Translating it yields CASSTDRVAGNTIYF.

CDR3 protein: CAWSVQLSGNTIYF. CDR3 DNA: TGTGCCTGGAGTGTACAGCTCTCTGGAAACACCATATATTTT. The V gene is TRBV30, the J gene TRBJ1-3, with D hard to call. Germline V gives CDR1 GTSNPN, CDR2 SVGIG (reference sequence). CDR3 length: 14 amino acids. Trimming cost V 0 bases and J 0 bases, with 6 bases left between them.

The rearrangement links TRBV5-1 to TRBJ1-6; D remains ambiguous. The ends were cut back, 1 base at V and 10 bases at J, with 12 bases in the middle. The CDR3 runs to 14 residues. Germline loops: CDR1 SGHRS, CDR2 YFSETQ. The CDR3 spells CASSLSGPPSPLHF. In nucleotides, the CDR3 is TGCGCCAGCAGCTTGTCCGGTCCCCCCTCACCCCTCCACTTT.

This clone was counted once. CDR3 sequence reads: CASSGRGEVQPQHF. DNA for the CDR3: TGTGCCAGCAGCGGTCGGGGTGAGGTTCAGCCCCAGCATTTT. This chain uses TRBV9 with TRBJ1-5, with D uncertain. CDR1 is SGDLS and CDR2 is YYNGEE in the germline V gene. Between the trimmed V and J ends, which lost 3 bases and 6 bases, there was a span of 13 bases. The CDR3 extends over 14 amino acids.

The rearrangement links TRBV6-1 to TRBJ1-2; D is perhaps TRBD1 (6 bases). CDR3 size: 14 residues. Per the germline V gene, CDR1 is MNHNS and CDR2 is SASEGT. Trimming removed 8 bases from V and 4 bases from J, with 17 bases in between. CDR3 in DNA: TGTGCCAGCGCCGCTATAGGACAGTTCTATGGCTACACCTTC. Encoded protein: CASAAIGQFYGYTF.

This clone was picked up one time. The sample holds other DNA sequences that translate to the same CDR3. V is TRBV30 and J is TRBJ2-6, with D unclear. V lost 0 bases, J lost 0 bases, and 3 bases lay in between. The CDR3 loop spans 14 amino acids. The germline CDR1 and CDR2 sequences are GTSNPN and SVGIG (reference sequence). CDR3 sequence: CAWSVSSGANVLTF. The CDR3 DNA follows: TGTGCCTGGAGTGTGAGCTCTGGGGCCAACGTCCTGACTTTC.